The 16 T cell receptor beta chains below come from one sample, sequenced in a study of T cell repertoires in cytomegalovirus infection. TCRdb called the reads again in MiXCR, with one record for every CDR3 protein. This table holds approximately 590,000 distinct CDR3 sequences, about 40% found once. These receptors' antigens are unknown. The source material was cultured PBMCs, sampled from culture after CMV antigen stimulation. These receptor sequences come from a human donor in good health (CMV status not recorded). Some clones in this sample may be carry-over from other donors' samples.

The CDR3 protein is CAIRGGWGNEQFF. CDR3 in DNA: TGTGCCATCCGGGGCGGATGGGGCAATGAGCAGTTCTTC. The chain combines TRBV10-3 with TRBJ2-1; D might be TRBD1 or TRBD2, each matching 5 bases. Trimming took off 8 bases at V and 6 bases at J, with 14 bases between the two ends. The CDR3 is 13 amino acids. CDR1 is ENHRY and CDR2 is SYGVKD in the germline V gene.

CDR3 sequence: CASSLEHRAGAFF. DNA for the CDR3: TGCGCCAGCAGCTTGGAGCACCGAGCTGGAGCTTTCTTT. The rearrangement links TRBV5-1 to TRBJ1-1; the D is unclear. The germline V gene has CDR1 SGHRS and CDR2 YFSETQ. The ends were cut back, 0 bases at V and 10 bases at J, with 13 bases in the middle. This CDR3 comprises 13 residues.

In its sample, this clonotype was seen many times. This chain connects TRBV7-2 to TRBJ2-2, with D possibly being TRBD2 (6 bases). Deletions cut 6 bases from V and 4 bases from J, with 12 bases between. This CDR3 comprises 14 residues. The germline gives CDR1 SGHTA, CDR2 FQGNSA. The CDR3 loop reads CASRQRVATGELFF. CDR3 DNA: TGTGCCAGCAGACAGCGGGTTGCCACCGGGGAGCTGTTTTTT.

The chain recombines TRBV11-2 with TRBJ1-1; no clear D. Per germline, CDR1 SGHAT and CDR2 FQNNGV. V gave up 2 bases and J gave up 0 bases, with 13 bases separating them. This CDR3 spans 16 amino acids. CDR3 sequence (DNA): TGTGCCAGCAGCTTACACCGGGGTTTAGTGAACACTGAAGCTTTCTTT. It specifies CASSLHRGLVNTEAFF.

Only a few counts were recorded for this clonotype. This chain joins TRBV7-2 and TRBJ1-6; 9 bases agree with TRBD1. The CDR3 has 13 residues. Germline V gene lookup returns CDR1 SGHTA and CDR2 FQGNSA. J gave up 9 bases and V 5 bases, and 2 bases lay outside the gene matches. CDR3: CASSMDRGSPLHF. CDR3 in DNA: TGTGCCAGCAGCATGGACAGGGGTTCACCCCTCCACTTT.

The chain links TRBV7-2 to TRBJ2-1; D tentatively fits TRBD1 or TRBD2 (5 bases each). The CDR3 extends over 17 amino acids. Trimming removed 1 base at V and 3 bases at J, with 16 bases between. Germline V gene lookup returns CDR1 SGHTA and CDR2 FQGNSA. As DNA, the CDR3 is TGTGCCAGCAGCTTAGAGTTCTGGGGGACCAACTACAATGAGCAGTTCTTC. It yields the protein CASSLEFWGTNYNEQFF.

The V gene is TRBV5-5, the J gene TRBJ2-2; 10 positions match TRBD2. Germline values: CDR1 SGHKS, CDR2 YYEKEE (reference sequence). Trimming at V came to 2 bases and at J to 2 bases, leaving 6 bases not matched to a gene. CDR3 length: 17 amino acids. In DNA, the CDR3 is TGTGCCAGCAGCTTCGGGTCTAGCGGGAGAAACACCGGGGAGCTGTTTTTT. Encoded protein: CASSFGSSGRNTGELFF. The full variable domain, in which reference TRBV5-5 and TRBJ2-2 provide the parts outside the CDR3, is DAGVTQSPTHLIKTRGQQVTLRCSPISGHKSVSWYQQVLGQGPQFIFQYYEKEERGRGNFPDRFSARQFPNYSSELNVNALLLGDSALYLCASSFGSSGRNTGELFFGEGSRLTVL.

The chain joins TRBV7-8 to TRBJ2-1, with D possibly being TRBD2 (7 bases). Germline V gene sequence: CDR1 SGHVS, CDR2 FQNEAQ. Deletions cut 5 bases from V and 9 bases from J, with 23 bases between. CDR3 size: 16 residues. The CDR3 sequence is CASSGGGAGYIGEQFF. For the CDR3, the DNA is TGTGCCAGCAGCGGGGGGGGGGCCGGGTACATCGGTGAGCAGTTCTTC.

The gene calls are TRBV12-3 or TRBV12-4 and TRBJ1-1, with a tentative D call TRBD1 (5 bases). Trimming removed 5 bases at V and 3 bases at J, with 13 bases between. The CDR3 runs to 14 residues. The CDR3 DNA reads as TGTGCCAGCAGTCGAGCGGGGGGGGACACTGAAGCTTTCTTT. Protein sequence: CASSRAGGDTEAFF.

This clonotype has a count of ten or more. V gene TRBV7-2 combines with J gene TRBJ2-7, with TRBD2 matching over 16 bases. Germline trimming cut 3 bases from V and 3 bases from J; bases unmatched to any gene: 8. Germline CDR1 and CDR2: SGHTA and FQGNSA. This CDR3 is built from 18 residues. The CDR3 spells CASSFRPGLAGGYYEQYF. Here the CDR3 DNA reads TGTGCCAGCAGCTTCCGCCCGGGACTAGCGGGGGGGTACTACGAGCAGTACTTC.

This clonotype was seen a handful of times. This chain uses TRBV6-2 or TRBV6-3 with TRBJ1-1, with 7 bases fitting TRBD1. Germline V gives CDR1 MNHEY, CDR2 SVGEGT. V gave up 2 bases and J gave up 1 base; unmatched junction bases: 4. The CDR3 consists of 15 residues. In nucleotides, the CDR3 is TGTGCCAGCAGTTACCCAGGGGGGCCGAACACTGAAGCTTTCTTT. This translates into CASSYPGGPNTEAFF.

The CDR3 DNA reads TGTGCCAGCAGCTTCACAGGGGACCCAGGGTACGAGCAGTACTTC. Protein product: CASSFTGDPGYEQYF. The chain joins TRBV7-9 to TRBJ2-7; 7 bases map to TRBD1. The CDR3 runs to 15 residues. The V segment lost 3 bases and the J segment 4 bases; nucleotides outside the gene matches: 9. Germline V gene sequence: CDR1 SEHNR, CDR2 FQNEAQ (reference sequence).

V usage is TRBV5-4 and J usage is TRBJ2-1, with 10 positions matching TRBD1. The J segment lost 10 bases and the V segment lost 6 bases, leaving 10 bases of the junction unmatched. Germline values: CDR1 SGHNT, CDR2 YYREEE (reference sequence). The CDR3 covers 14 residues. In nucleotides, the CDR3 is TGTGCCAGCACCCTGGACAGGGGGGAATTCGAGCAGTTCTTC. It is translated as CASTLDRGEFEQFF.

The rearrangement links TRBV19 to TRBJ1-4, with D tentatively TRBD1 (5 bases). V lost 4 bases and J lost 13, with 16 bases in between. This CDR3 is 13 amino acids long. The germline gives CDR1 LNHDA, CDR2 SQIVND (reference sequence). CDR3: CASSTDIPGTLFF. The CDR3 DNA follows: TGTGCCAGTAGTACTGACATCCCGGGGACACTGTTTTTT.

This chain connects TRBV7-2 to TRBJ2-1; a possible D gene is TRBD2 (5 bases). The CDR3 totals 14 residues. Trimming left V 3 bases short and J 8 bases short, with 14 bases between. Looked up from germline, CDR1 is SGHTA and CDR2 is FQGNSA. The CDR3 DNA follows: TGTGCCAGCAGCTTCGAGCGGATTAGGGATGAGCAGTTCTTC. As protein: CASSFERIRDEQFF.

CDR3 nucleotides: TGCAGTGCTAGAGTCGGCGGGAAGGTCACCGGGGAGCTGTTTTTT. This encodes CSARVGGKVTGELFF. This chain connects TRBV20-1 to TRBJ2-2; maybe TRBD2 (6 bases). The CDR3 has 15 residues. The ends were cut back, 1 base at V and 4 bases at J, with 13 bases in the middle. In germline, CDR1 is DFQATT, CDR2 SNEGSKA (reference sequence).